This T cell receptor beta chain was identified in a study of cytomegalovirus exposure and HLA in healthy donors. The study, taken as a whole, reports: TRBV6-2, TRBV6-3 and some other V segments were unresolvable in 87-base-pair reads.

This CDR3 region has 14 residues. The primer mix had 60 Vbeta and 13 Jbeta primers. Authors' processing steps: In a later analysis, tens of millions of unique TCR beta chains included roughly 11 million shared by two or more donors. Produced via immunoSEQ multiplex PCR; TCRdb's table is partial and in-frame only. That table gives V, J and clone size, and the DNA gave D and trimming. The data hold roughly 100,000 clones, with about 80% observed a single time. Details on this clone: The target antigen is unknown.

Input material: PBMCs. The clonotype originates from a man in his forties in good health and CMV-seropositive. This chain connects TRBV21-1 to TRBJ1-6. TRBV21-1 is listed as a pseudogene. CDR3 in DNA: TGTGCCAGCAGCAAAAGACTAACGAATTCACCCCTCCACTTT. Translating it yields CASSKRLTNSPLHF.